The rows below give T cell receptor beta chains drawn from one sample of a study of T cells in Graves' hyperthyroidism and ophthalmopathy. TCRdb fed the multiplex PCR reads into MiXCR, producing one record per CDR3 protein. The sample lists about 600,000 distinct CDR3 sequences, roughly a sixth occurring once. Input material: blood. These TCRs come from a woman in her thirties or forties with Graves' ophthalmopathy. Both conserved end residues are part of each CDR3. The order of the fields is D gene, J gene, V gene, clone size, CDR3 DNA, CDR3 protein. D genes are given only for firm matches. Only some rows state a clone size, as once, few, many or a class for expanded clones.

>TRBD2|TRBJ2-1|TRBV20-1|few
TGCAGTGCTAGAGATAGCGGTAGCGGGAATTTTAAGTCCTACAATGAGCAGTTCTTC
CSARDSGSGNFKSYNEQFF
>NA|TRBJ1-1|TRBV4-1|NA
TGCGCCAGCAGCCAAGTTCCCGACGGGCGGATCAACACTGAAGCTTTCTTT
CASSQVPDGRINTEAFF
>NA|TRBJ2-7|TRBV28|NA
TGTGCCAGCAGTTTGGCGAGGGGTCACGAGCAGTACTTC
CASSLARGHEQYF
>NA|TRBJ2-7|TRBV9|many
TGTGCCAGCAGCGTAGGTTCGGGGGCGATGTACGAGCAGTACTTC
CASSVGSGAMYEQYF
>NA|TRBJ2-2|TRBV5-1|NA
TGCGCCAGCATCGAGGTGAACACCGGGGAGCTGTTTTTT
CASIEVNTGELFF
>NA|TRBJ1-1|TRBV7-9|many
TGTGCCAGCAGCTTAGTGGGCAGTATTTCGAACACTGAAGCTTTCTTT
CASSLVGSISNTEAFF
>NA|TRBJ1-1|TRBV5-1|many
TGCGCCAGCAGCTTGGAGGTACAAGTACAGGGCTCTGAAGCTTTCTTT
CASSLEVQVQGSEAFF
>NA|TRBJ1-2|TRBV12-3/TRBV12-4|many
TGTGCCAGCAGTGGGGGGTGGGGGGATGGCTACACCTTC
CASSGGWGDGYTF
>NA|TRBJ2-3|TRBV5-1|NA
TGTGCCAGCGGCCTTTCCGGACGCGGCACAGATACGCAGTATTTT
CASGLSGRGTDTQYF
>NA|TRBJ2-2|TRBV20-1|NA
TGCAGTGCTAGGGGAACCAACACCGGGGAGCTGTTTTTT
CSARGTNTGELFF
>NA|TRBJ1-5|TRBV5-6|few
TGTGCCAGCAGCCGCATGGACAGCAATCAGCCCCAGCATTTT
CASSRMDSNQPQHF
>TRBD1|TRBJ2-1|TRBV2|many
TGTGCCAGCAGTCCCGGGACAGGGAGGTTCGGGGAGCAGTTCTTC
CASSPGTGRFGEQFF
>NA|TRBJ2-2|TRBV11-3|many
TGTGCCAGCAGCTTAGATAGCCAAGCAAACACCGGGGAGCTGTTTTTT
CASSLDSQANTGELFF
>TRBD2|TRBJ2-3|TRBV20-1|NA
TGCAGTGCTAGAGGACTGACTAGCGGGAGTCGTGTGGATACGCAGTATTTT
CSARGLTSGSRVDTQYF
>NA|TRBJ2-4|TRBV6-1|NA
TGTGCCAGCAGTGACTCGTTGGGGGCCAAAAACATTCAGTACTTC
CASSDSLGAKNIQYF
>TRBD1|TRBJ1-1|TRBV10-3|NA
TGTGCCACTCGACAGGGAGGGAACACTGAAGCTTTCTTT
CATRQGGNTEAFF
>TRBD2|TRBJ2-1|TRBV29-1|many
TGCAGCGTTGAAGCTCCGGGCAGCGGGAGTGTTAATGAGCAGTTCTTC
CSVEAPGSGSVNEQFF
>NA|TRBJ2-1|TRBV5-4|NA
TGTGCCAGCAGCGCCGGGACATCAGTCTACAATGAGCAGTTCTTC
CASSAGTSVYNEQFF
>NA|TRBJ2-1|TRBV30|many
TGTGCCTCAGTCAGGGTTCGGGAGCAGTTCTTC
CASVRVREQFF
>NA|TRBJ1-3|TRBV4-2|few
TGTGCCAGCAGCCAAGATTTCGCTGGAAACACCATATATTTT
CASSQDFAGNTIYF
>NA|TRBJ1-1|TRBV7-8|few
TGTGCCAGCAGCTTATCTGGATGGGGATACACTGAAGCTTTCTTT
CASSLSGWGYTEAFF
>TRBD1|TRBJ1-1|TRBV12-3/TRBV12-4|many
TGTGCCAGCAGTTTAGGACAGGGGGGATACATGAACACTGAAGCTTTCTTT
CASSLGQGGYMNTEAFF
>NA|TRBJ2-7|TRBV20-1|many
TGCAGTGCTAGGGTGGGGACCTACGAGCAGTACTTC
CSARVGTYEQYF
>NA|TRBJ1-5|TRBV6-1|NA
TGTGCCAGCTCCCTGCCCCCGTACGTAGGGGCGGTAAGCAATCAGCCCCAGCATTTT
CASSLPPYVGAVSNQPQHF
>NA|TRBJ2-7|TRBV2|many
TGTGCCAGCAGATACAGGGAGTACGAGCAGTACTTC
CASRYREYEQYF